A single sample gave rise to the 23 T cell receptor beta chains below, sequenced in a study of pediatric ulcerative colitis. Here immunoSEQ multiplex PCR was the method, and the copy in TCRdb shows in-frame clones only, minus some. In the table there are about 35,000 clones, 80% to 90% of which are singletons. Rectal tissue came from one to two pinch biopsies taken at colonoscopy. Sequences were obtained from gut tissue. These TCRs come from a boy between 5 and 17 years old with mild ulcerative colitis.

The rearrangement uses TRBV27 and TRBJ2-7, with 9 bases matching TRBD1. CDR1 MNHEY and CDR2 SMNVEV come from the germline V gene (reference sequence). The CDR3 consists of 15 residues. Trimming at V came to 5 bases and at J to 2 bases, leaving 7 bases not matched to a gene. CDR3 region: CASSLDRGFTYEQYF. The CDR3 coding sequence is TGTGCCAGCAGTCTTGACAGGGGGTTTACCTACGAGCAGTACTTC.

The rearrangement links TRBV11-2 to TRBJ2-2, with D unclear. V lost 5 bases to trimming and J lost 6 bases, with 13 bases between them. Looked up from germline, CDR1 is SGHAT and CDR2 is FQNNGV. This CDR3 comprises 14 residues. CDR3 coding DNA: TGTGCCAGCAGCCCAAGAAAAAGTGCCGGGGAGCTGTTTTTT. It specifies CASSPRKSAGELFF.

The chain links TRBV11-1 to TRBJ2-3, with 12 bases aligning to TRBD1. From germline, CDR1 is SGHAT and CDR2 FQDESV (reference sequence). The CDR3 spans 16 residues. V was clipped by 3 bases and J by 4 bases; unmatched bases: 5. Here the CDR3 reads CASSLGGTGGADTQYF. The CDR3 DNA follows: TGTGCCAGCAGCTTGGGTGGGACAGGGGGCGCAGATACGCAGTATTTT.

This clone was counted only a few times. The chain recombines TRBV6-1 with TRBJ1-1, with 7 bases fitting TRBD1. This CDR3 comprises 13 residues. With V trimmed by 5 bases and J by 4 bases, 4 bases remained unmatched. Per the germline V gene, CDR1 is MNHNS and CDR2 is SASEGT. In DNA, the CDR3 is TGTGCCAGCAGTTCCCCAGGGGGCACTGAAGCTTTCTTT. Translation: CASSSPGGTEAFF.

J is TRBJ1-2 and V is TRBV10-2; the D is unclear. The CDR3 sequence is 15 residues long. V was pared by 4 bases and J by 7 bases, with 19 bases between. CDR1 is WSHSY and CDR2 is SAAADI in the germline V gene. The CDR3: CASSGPRLLWGGYTF. The DNA of the CDR3 is TGCGCCAGCAGTGGGCCAAGGTTGCTCTGGGGTGGCTACACCTTC.

This clone has a handful of counts. The gene calls are TRBV10-3 and TRBJ1-2, with TRBD1 identical over 8 bases. The length of the CDR3 is 13 residues. The germline V gene encodes CDR1 ENHRY and CDR2 SYGVKD. The trim removed 5 bases at V and 4 bases at J, leaving 3 bases unmatched. The CDR3 region has the DNA TGTGCCATCAGTCGACAGGGGCTCTATGGCTACACCTTC. Translation gives CAISRQGLYGYTF.

The chain couples TRBV29-1 to TRBJ1-2; the match to TRBD1 covers 8 bases. The CDR3 is 13 amino acids. Germline values: CDR1 SQVTM, CDR2 ANQGSEA. V gave up 6 bases and J gave up 5 bases; unmatched junction bases: 8. The CDR3 reads CSVASGGSYGYTF. As DNA, the CDR3 is TGCAGCGTAGCTTCAGGGGGCTCTTATGGCTACACCTTC.

This clone occurred a few times. The chain joins TRBV4-1 to TRBJ1-1; unclear D gene. Germline lookup yields CDR1 MGHRA and CDR2 YSYEKL. CDR3 size: 14 residues. The V end was cut by 1 base, the J end by 0 bases, with 6 bases between. For the CDR3, the DNA is TGCGCCAGCAGCCAAGGCTTGATGAACACTGAAGCTTTCTTT. Protein product: CASSQGLMNTEAFF.

The chain combines TRBV5-1 with TRBJ1-2; D unclear. CDR1 SGHRS and CDR2 YFSETQ come from the germline V gene. This CDR3 comprises 13 residues. The germline V and J ends were trimmed by 1 base and 0 bases, with 4 bases remaining between them. The DNA for the CDR3 is TGCGCCAGCAGCTTGAGAGCTAACTATGGCTACACCTTC. Its translation is CASSLRANYGYTF.

This chain joins TRBV30 and TRBJ2-7; D unresolved. CDR1 and CDR2 (germline): GTSNPN, SVGIG (reference sequence). There are 12 residues in the CDR3. The V end lost 0 bases, the J end lost 4 bases, and 7 bases lay between the germline ends. The CDR3, as DNA: TGTGCCTGGAGTGTACCCCATTACGAGCAGTACTTC. This codes for CAWSVPHYEQYF. Complete variable domain (other parts from reference TRBV30 and TRBJ2-7): SQTIHQWPATLVQPVGSPLSLECTVEGTSNPNLYWYRQAAGRGLQLLFYSVGIGQISSEVPQNLSASRPQDRQFILSSKKLLLSDSGFYLCAWSVPHYEQYFGPGTRLTVT.

The V gene is TRBV10-1, the J gene TRBJ2-7; no definite D call. CDR3 length: 14 amino acids. V lost 3 bases and J lost 2, with 11 bases in between. From germline, CDR1 is WNHNN and CDR2 SYGVQD (reference sequence). The CDR3 DNA is TGCGCCAGCAGTGAAGGGCTACAGCCCTACGAGCAGTACTTC. The encoded protein is CASSEGLQPYEQYF.

The DNA of the CDR3 is TGTGCCAGCAGCTTAACAAGTAACACCGGGGAGCTGTTTTTT. It specifies CASSLTSNTGELFF. V usage is TRBV7-9 and J usage is TRBJ2-2; the D is unclear. V dropped 2 bases and J dropped 2 bases, with 6 bases sitting between them. The CDR3 totals 14 residues. The germline CDR1 and CDR2 sequences are SEHNR and FQNEAQ (reference sequence).

The CDR3 region has the DNA TGTGCCAGCAGTGACGGACAGGGGGCCACTGAAGCTTTCTTT. Its protein is CASSDGQGATEAFF. The V gene is TRBV6-4, the J gene TRBJ1-1; 11 bases are shared with TRBD1. The length of the CDR3 is 14 residues. Germline V gene lookup returns CDR1 MRHNA and CDR2 SNTAGT. Losses at the gene ends were 2 bases for V and 4 bases for J; bases not matched to a gene: 0.

This rearrangement joins TRBV4-2 to TRBJ2-3; D uncertain. V shed 3 bases and J shed 6 bases, with 13 bases lying between them. Germline loops: CDR1 LGHNA, CDR2 YNFKEQ. CDR3 length: 14 amino acids. Here the CDR3 DNA reads TGTGCCAGCAGCCAGTCTGACGCGTACGATACGCAGTATTTT. Its protein product is CASSQSDAYDTQYF.

V usage is TRBV5-8 and J usage is TRBJ1-1, with no clear D. The CDR3 contains 12 residues. Germline V gene lookup returns CDR1 SGHTS and CDR2 YDEGEE. The V and J ends lost 2 bases and 2 bases respectively, with 4 bases between them. CDR3 nucleotides: TGTGCCAGCAGCTTTGGTAACACTGAAGCTTTCTTT. This encodes CASSFGNTEAFF. The whole variable domain, remainder taken from reference TRBV5-8 and TRBJ1-1, is EAGVTQSPTHLIKTRGQQATLRCSPISGHTSVYWYQQALGLGLQFLLWYDEGEERNRGNFPPRFSGRQFPNYSSELNVNALELEDSALYLCASSFGNTEAFFGQGTRLTVV.

The chain uses TRBV5-1 and TRBJ2-1; D unresolved. The V gene lost 0 bases and the J gene lost 4 bases, with 11 bases spanning the gap. CDR1 is SGHRS, CDR2 YFSETQ, per germline. The CDR3 length is 15 residues. The CDR3 here is CASSLAPANYNEQFF. Here the CDR3 DNA reads TGCGCCAGCAGCTTGGCCCCCGCCAATTACAATGAGCAGTTCTTC.

The J gene is TRBJ1-6, the V gene TRBV27; TRBD1 agrees at 9 bases. The CDR3 has 15 amino acids. V trimming: 5 bases; J trimming: 7 bases; junction bases outside the gene matches: 6. Germline V gene lookup returns CDR1 MNHEY and CDR2 SMNVEV (reference sequence). Here the CDR3 DNA reads TGTGCCAGCAGTGCCTACAGGGGGCGAAATTCACCCCTCCACTTT. Its protein product is CASSAYRGRNSPLHF.

The rearrangement joins TRBV7-2 to TRBJ2-1; 12 bases are shared with TRBD2. The length of the CDR3 is 16 residues. Losses at the gene ends were 4 bases for V and 9 bases for J; bases not matched to a gene: 10. The germline V gene has CDR1 SGHTA and CDR2 FQGNSA. The DNA for the CDR3 is TGTGCCAGCAGCTCTAGCCTAGCGGGGGGGCTAGCTGAGCAGTTCTTC. Translating it yields CASSSSLAGGLAEQFF.

The V call is TRBV19, the J call TRBJ1-2; TRBD1 agrees at 7 bases. The germline V gene has CDR1 LNHDA and CDR2 SQIVND (reference sequence). V lost 5 bases and J lost 4; bases outside the gene matches: 10. The CDR3 runs 15 residues. This chain's CDR3 is CASSYPLGQSYGYTF. The CDR3 DNA reads TGTGCCAGTAGTTACCCCTTGGGACAGTCCTATGGCTACACCTTC.

The chain links TRBV2 to TRBJ1-1; 9 nucleotides line up with TRBD1. Germline loops: CDR1 SNHLY, CDR2 FYNNEI. The CDR3 is made up of 13 amino acids. V gave up 6 bases and J gave up 7 bases; unmatched junction bases: 6. The CDR3 DNA sequence: TGTGCCAGCAGGGTAACAGGGGGCGATGAAGCTTTCTTT. Protein sequence: CASRVTGGDEAFF.

In its sample, this clone was seen a few times. The chain joins TRBV5-4 to TRBJ2-7, with 9 bases that match TRBD1. Germline loops: CDR1 SGHNT, CDR2 YYREEE (reference sequence). V lost 2 bases, J lost 6 bases, and 9 bases stayed unmatched. This CDR3 contains 15 residues. CDR3 protein: CASSLNRGLSFEQYF. The CDR3 DNA reads as TGTGCCAGCAGCTTAAACAGGGGGCTGTCGTTCGAGCAGTACTTC.

As concerns this clone: Other DNA sequences of this sample code for an identical CDR3. The chain carries TRBV5-8 and TRBJ1-5; D is unresolved. The germline CDR1 and CDR2 sequences are SGHTS and YDEGEE. This CDR3 is built from 12 residues. The V end lost 2 bases, the J end lost 7 bases, and 7 bases lay between the germline ends. The DNA for the CDR3 is TGTGCCAGCAGCTTTTCTAACCAGCCCCAGCATTTT. Translated, it gives CASSFSNQPQHF.

With respect to this clone: Because the CDR3 is missing its conserved closing phenylalanine or tryptophan, this is likely a read error. It is unclear where the CDR3 begins or ends on the DNA, so no DNA is shown, and the CDR3 is as TCRdb lists it. V is TRBV5-4 and J is TRBJ2-3; TRBD2, the table's D call, was not compared with the DNA. The CDR3 is 14 amino acids long, termini counted. Germline values: CDR1 SGHNT, CDR2 YYREEE (reference sequence). The chain's CDR3 is CASSAPSSGGRLFL.